These T cell receptor beta chains were read from a single sample in a study of blood T cell repertoires in COVID-19. Here immunoSEQ multiplex PCR was the method, and the copy in TCRdb shows in-frame clones only, minus some. The table records 450,000 to 500,000 clones, about nine tenths of them present only once. The material sequenced was PBMCs or T cells enriched from blood (not recorded which). Receptors were obtained from a woman aged 18-29 years who had recovered from COVID-19. Both conserved end residues are part of each CDR3. Fields, in order: J gene, clone size, V gene, D gene, CDR3 protein, CDR3 DNA. A D gene is named only where the DNA matches it firmly. Expanded clones are given a class, and other clones once, few, many or no size at all.

TRBJ2-1	-	TRBV3-1/TRBV3-2	TRBD2	CASSQAGGGSREQFF	TGTGCCAGCAGCCAAGCTGGCGGGGGGTCCCGTGAGCAGTTCTTC
TRBJ2-3	-	TRBV7-2	-	CASSLEGERISTDTQYF	TGTGCCAGCAGCTTAGAGGGGGAGCGGATTAGCACAGATACGCAGTATTTT
TRBJ2-2	-	TRBV27	-	CASSPRAGELFF	TGTGCCAGCAGTCCCCGGGCCGGGGAGCTGTTTTTT
TRBJ2-1	-	TRBV2	TRBD1	CAGNRDRGRDEQFF	TGTGCCGGTAACCGGGACAGGGGTCGGGATGAGCAGTTCTTC
TRBJ2-2	few	TRBV5-1	-	CASSLVQGNGELFF	TGCGCCAGCAGTCTGGTACAGGGAAACGGGGAGCTGTTTTTT
TRBJ2-5	-	TRBV7-2	-	CASSSVSRETQYF	TGTGCCAGCAGCTCCGTATCTAGGGAGACCCAGTACTTC
TRBJ1-6	-	TRBV7-2	TRBD1	CASSLPRGNSPLHF	TGTGCCAGCAGCTTACCCAGGGGGAATTCACCCCTCCACTTT
TRBJ2-5	-	TRBV2	TRBD1	CASSDGTGETQYF	TGTGCCAGCAGTGACGGGACAGGGGAGACCCAGTACTTC
TRBJ2-5	-	TRBV5-6	-	CASSRTPFQETQYF	TGTGCCAGCAGCCGTACTCCCTTTCAAGAGACCCAGTACTTC
TRBJ1-2	-	TRBV14	-	CASSQGSRLLYGYTF	TGTGCCAGCAGCCAGGGTTCGAGACTCCTCTATGGCTACACCTTC